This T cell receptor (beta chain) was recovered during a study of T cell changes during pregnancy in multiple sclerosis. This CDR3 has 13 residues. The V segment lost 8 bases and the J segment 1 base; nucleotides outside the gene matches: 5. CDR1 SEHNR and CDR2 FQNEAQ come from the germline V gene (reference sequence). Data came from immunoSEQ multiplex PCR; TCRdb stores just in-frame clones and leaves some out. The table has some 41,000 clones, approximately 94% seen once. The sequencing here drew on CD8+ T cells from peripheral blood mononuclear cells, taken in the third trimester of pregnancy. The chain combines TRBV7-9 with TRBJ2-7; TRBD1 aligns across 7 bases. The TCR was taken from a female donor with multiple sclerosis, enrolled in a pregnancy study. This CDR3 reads CASSGQVSYEQYF. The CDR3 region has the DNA TGTGCCAGCTCCGGACAGGTTTCCTACGAGCAGTACTTC.